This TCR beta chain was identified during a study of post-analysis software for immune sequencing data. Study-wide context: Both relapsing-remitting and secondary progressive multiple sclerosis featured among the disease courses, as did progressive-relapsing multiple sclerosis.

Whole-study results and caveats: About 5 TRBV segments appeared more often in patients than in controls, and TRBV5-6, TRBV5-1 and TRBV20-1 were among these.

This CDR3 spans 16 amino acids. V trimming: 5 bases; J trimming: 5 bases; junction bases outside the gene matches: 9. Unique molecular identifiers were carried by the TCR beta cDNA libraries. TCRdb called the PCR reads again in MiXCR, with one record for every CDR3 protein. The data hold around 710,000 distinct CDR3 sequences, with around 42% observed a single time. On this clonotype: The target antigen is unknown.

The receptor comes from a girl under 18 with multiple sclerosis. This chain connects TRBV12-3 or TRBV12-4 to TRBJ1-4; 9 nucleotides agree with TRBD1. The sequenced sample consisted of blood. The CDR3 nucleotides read TGTGCCAGCAGTGCTAACAGGGGGCTTATGAATGAAAAACTGTTTTTT. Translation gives CASSANRGLMNEKLFF.